This T cell receptor beta chain is drawn from a study of beta chain features in type 1 diabetes. Note on this clone: Its antigen remains unknown.

General study findings and limits: There was a moderate but significant shortening of TCRB CDR3s in all four CD4+ subsets of Type 1 diabetes patients.

Reverse transcription of all isolated RNA meant that expressed TCRB transcripts were sequenced. This table comes from immunoSEQ multiplex PCR, and its TCRdb copy is limited to in-frame clones, with some not included. The sample lists about 260,000 clones; 20% were seen once. The CDR3 is made up of 15 amino acids. Trimming at V came to 0 bases and at J to 7 bases, leaving 7 bases not matched to a gene. Germline lookup yields CDR1 SQVTM and CDR2 ANQGSEA. Input material: naive CD4+ T cells from blood. The clonotype originates from a woman in her thirties or forties with type 1 diabetes. The chain employs TRBV29-1 and TRBJ2-1; 9 bases match TRBD1. The CDR3 here is CSVEEQGANWNEQFF. In DNA form, the CDR3 reads TGCAGCGTTGAAGAACAGGGGGCGAATTGGAATGAGCAGTTCTTC.